This entry lists 19 T cell receptor beta chains sequenced from one sample in a study of blood T cell repertoires in COVID-19. Sequencing was performed with immunoSEQ multiplex PCR; in TCRdb, only in-frame clones are kept and a portion is missing. The table records 430,000 or so clones, around 87% of them present only once. The sequenced material came from PBMCs or T cells enriched from blood (not recorded which). Receptors were obtained from a woman between 40 and 50 years old who had recovered from COVID-19.

This chain connects TRBV19 to TRBJ2-2, with TRBD2 identical over 11 bases. The V gene end was trimmed by 4 bases and the J gene end by 5 bases; junction bases not matched to a gene: 9. The CDR3 runs 17 residues. CDR1 and CDR2 (germline): LNHDA, SQIVND (reference sequence). The CDR3 protein is CASSTGLAVPITGELFF. CDR3 nucleotides: TGTGCCAGTAGTACGGGACTAGCGGTCCCCATTACCGGGGAGCTGTTTTTT.

The genes are TRBV7-8 and TRBJ2-1; 8 bases are a match to TRBD2. Germline V gives CDR1 SGHVS, CDR2 FQNEAQ. V lost 5 bases to trimming and J lost 9 bases; unmatched junction nucleotides: 9. The CDR3 loop spans 14 amino acids. The CDR3 DNA reads as TGTGCCAGCAGCAGGACTAGCCAAGGAGGTGAGCAGTTCTTC. Encoded protein: CASSRTSQGGEQFF.

This chain connects TRBV2 to TRBJ2-1; TRBD1 matches 7 bases. The CDR3 covers 13 residues. After removal of 8 bases from V and 5 bases from J, the junction contained 6 bases not matched to a gene. Germline V gives CDR1 SNHLY, CDR2 FYNNEI. In DNA form, the CDR3 reads TGTGCCAGCGGGGACAGATTAAACAATGAGCAGTTCTTC. Residues: CASGDRLNNEQFF.

The chain combines TRBV6-6 with TRBJ1-1, with D uncertain. V lost 6 bases, J lost 0 bases, and 8 bases lay in between. This CDR3 is 13 amino acids long. Germline V gene lookup returns CDR1 MNHNY and CDR2 SVGAGI (reference sequence). The CDR3 nucleotides read TGTGCCAGCAGCCCCCAGATGAACACTGAAGCTTTCTTT. Encoded protein: CASSPQMNTEAFF.

The chain employs TRBV14 and TRBJ1-2, with D possibly matching TRBD1 (6 bases). CDR3 size: 15 residues. Trimming cost V 0 bases and J 4 bases, with 12 bases left between them. Germline V gene data show CDR1 as SGHDN and CDR2 as FVKESK. The CDR3 loop is CASSQDHRAIYGYTF. Here the CDR3 DNA reads TGTGCCAGCAGCCAAGATCACAGGGCCATCTATGGCTACACCTTC. Looking up the rest from reference TRBV14 and TRBJ1-2 gives the full variable domain: EAGVTQFPSHSVIEKGQTVTLRCDPISGHDNLYWYRRVMGKEIKFLLHFVKESKQDESGMPNNRFLAERTGGTYSTLKVQPAELEDSGVYFCASSQDHRAIYGYTFGSGTRLTVV.

The gene calls are TRBV6-2 or TRBV6-3 and TRBJ2-1; D uncertain. This CDR3 has 13 amino acids. CDR1 and CDR2 (germline): MNHEY, SVGEGT. The V gene lost 6 bases and the J gene lost 8 bases, with 14 bases spanning the gap. The DNA for the CDR3 is TGTGCCAGCAGCTCCGTGGTTCGCGATGAGCAGTTCTTC. This codes for CASSSVVRDEQFF.

V gene TRBV2 combines with J gene TRBJ2-5; 11 bases are shared with TRBD2. V was clipped by 8 bases and J by 5 bases; unmatched bases: 4. The CDR3 sequence is 13 residues long. Germline loops: CDR1 SNHLY, CDR2 FYNNEI. CDR3 sequence reads: CASCPSGRETQYF. In DNA, the CDR3 is TGTGCCAGCTGTCCTAGCGGGAGGGAGACCCAGTACTTC.

The CDR3 here is CASSLDRVPLPDYGYTF. In nucleotides, the CDR3 is TGTGCCAGCAGTCTAGACAGGGTACCCCTGCCTGACTATGGCTACACCTTC. The chain couples TRBV7-8 to TRBJ1-2; 7 bases are shared with TRBD1. The CDR3 consists of 17 residues. Per germline, CDR1 SGHVS and CDR2 FQNEAQ. V dropped 6 bases and J dropped 3; count of bases not matched to a gene: 16.

The CDR3 DNA follows: TGTGCCAGCAGCCCCCGGGAAGCTAGCGCCTCTCGCGAGCAGTACTTC. It specifies CASSPREASASREQYF. The chain joins TRBV11-2 to TRBJ2-7, with D maybe TRBD2 (6 bases). This CDR3 is built from 16 residues. Per germline, CDR1 SGHAT and CDR2 FQNNGV. Trimming took 5 bases from V and 6 from J, leaving 23 bases between them.

This clone was picked up one time. The rearrangement uses TRBV2 and TRBJ1-1; no firm D call. The CDR3 is 11 residues long. Germline values: CDR1 SNHLY, CDR2 FYNNEI. The germline V and J ends were trimmed by 5 bases and 11 bases, with 12 bases remaining between them. The CDR3 sequence is CASSRTFRAFF. CDR3 sequence (DNA): TGTGCCAGCAGTCGGACTTTCCGGGCTTTCTTT.

The rearrangement uses TRBV19 and TRBJ1-2; maybe TRBD1 (5 bases). Germline loops: CDR1 LNHDA, CDR2 SQIVND (reference sequence). The CDR3 sequence is 15 residues long. Trimming took 0 bases from V and 9 from J, leaving 17 bases between them. CDR3 region: CASSIEPDSYGSYTF. The CDR3 DNA follows: TGTGCCAGTAGTATAGAACCCGACAGCTATGGAAGCTACACCTTC.

V usage is TRBV7-9 and J usage is TRBJ1-2; maybe TRBD1 (6 bases). The V end was cut by 5 bases, the J end by 3 bases, with 13 bases between. CDR3 size: 14 residues. Germline CDR1 SEHNR, CDR2 FQNEAQ (reference sequence). CDR3 loop: CASSRDTRHYGYTF. The CDR3 region has the DNA TGTGCCAGCAGCCGGGACACAAGGCACTATGGCTACACCTTC.

V usage is TRBV6-6 and J usage is TRBJ1-1, with 7 bases identical to TRBD1. V dropped 5 bases and J dropped 1; count of bases not matched to a gene: 7. The germline V gene encodes CDR1 MNHNY and CDR2 SVGAGI (reference sequence). The CDR3 sequence is 15 residues long. CDR3 DNA: TGTGCCAGCAGTGGACCGACAGGGCCGAACACTGAAGCTTTCTTT. It encodes CASSGPTGPNTEAFF.

In DNA, the CDR3 is TGTGCCAGCCGGCGAGAGGGCAATCAGCCCCAGCATTTT. Its protein is CASRREGNQPQHF. The genes are TRBV6-5 and TRBJ1-5, with D unclear. The CDR3 is made up of 13 amino acids. Trimming shortened V by 8 bases and J by 2 bases, and 10 bases separated the two germline ends. Germline V gene sequence: CDR1 MNHEY, CDR2 SVGAGI.

This chain links TRBV27 with TRBJ2-7; 9 nucleotides match TRBD1. J was trimmed by 2 bases and V by 5 bases; bases with no gene match: 10. CDR1 MNHEY and CDR2 SMNVEV come from the germline V gene (reference sequence). The CDR3 runs 16 residues. CDR3 amino acids: CASSTPGQGYTYEQYF. In DNA, the CDR3 is TGTGCCAGCAGTACCCCGGGACAGGGCTATACCTACGAGCAGTACTTC.

V and J are TRBV4-3 and TRBJ1-4; D is perhaps TRBD1 (6 bases). This CDR3 is 16 amino acids long. V lost 0 bases and J lost 7, with 15 bases in between. In germline, CDR1 is LGHNA, CDR2 YSLEER. DNA for the CDR3: TGCGCCAGCAGCCAAGATGGTAAGGGGGAGAGTGAAAAACTGTTTTTT. Protein: CASSQDGKGESEKLFF.

This clone was counted a single time. The chain combines TRBV19 with TRBJ2-7, with TRBD2 matching over 7 bases. With 6 bases clipped from V and 1 base from J, the junction kept 9 bases outside the gene matches. The CDR3 is 15 amino acids. Germline assignment: CDR1 LNHDA and CDR2 SQIVND (reference sequence). Written as DNA, the CDR3 is TGTGCCAGTAGACTCGGGGGAGGGACTTCCTACGAGCAGTACTTC. As protein: CASRLGGGTSYEQYF.

The chain is built from TRBV5-4 and TRBJ1-2; tentatively, D is TRBD1 (5 bases). CDR1 SGHNT and CDR2 YYREEE come from the germline V gene (reference sequence). Trimming removed 2 bases at V and 8 bases at J, with 19 bases between. The CDR3 is made up of 15 amino acids. The CDR3 nucleotides read TGTGCCAGCAGCTTTCACGGGGGGATGTTTCGCGGCTACACCTTC. Translated: CASSFHGGMFRGYTF.

In this sample, this clone turned up once. The chain recombines TRBV5-4 with TRBJ2-7, with TRBD2 matching 8 bases. Germline trimming cut 4 bases from V and 6 bases from J; bases unmatched to any gene: 12. The CDR3 has 15 residues. Germline CDR1 SGHNT, CDR2 YYREEE (reference sequence). In nucleotides, the CDR3 is TGTGCCAGCAGCCCGGGGGGGGACGCCAAGGGCGAGCAGTACTTC. Translation: CASSPGGDAKGEQYF.